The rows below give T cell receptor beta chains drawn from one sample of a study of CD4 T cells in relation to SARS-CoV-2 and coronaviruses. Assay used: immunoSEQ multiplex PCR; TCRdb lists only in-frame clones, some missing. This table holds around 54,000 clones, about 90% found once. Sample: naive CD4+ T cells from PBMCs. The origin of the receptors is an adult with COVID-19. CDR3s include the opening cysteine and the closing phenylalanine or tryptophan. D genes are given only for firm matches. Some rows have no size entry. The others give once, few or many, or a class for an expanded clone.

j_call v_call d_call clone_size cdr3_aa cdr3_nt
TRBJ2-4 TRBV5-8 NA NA CASSLGEVAAKNIQYF TGTGCCAGCAGCCTGGGTGAAGTCGCAGCCAAAAACATTCAGTACTTC
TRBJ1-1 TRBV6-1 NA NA CASSEAYRAEAFF TGTGCCAGCAGTGAAGCGTATAGGGCTGAAGCTTTCTTT
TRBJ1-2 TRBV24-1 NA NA CATSDPDARYGYTF TGTGCCACCAGTGACCCGGACGCTCGCTATGGCTACACCTTC
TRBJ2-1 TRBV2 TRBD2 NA CASSEAPPLGGPFEQFF TGTGCCAGCAGTGAAGCGCCGCCCTTGGGAGGGCCGTTTGAGCAGTTCTTC
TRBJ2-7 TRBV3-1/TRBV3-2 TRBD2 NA CASSLLARKEQYF TGTGCCAGCAGCCTACTAGCGCGGAAAGAGCAGTACTTC
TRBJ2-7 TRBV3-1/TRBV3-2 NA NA CASSQAVGPAYEQYF TGTGCCAGCAGCCAAGCAGTCGGGCCCGCCTACGAGCAGTACTTC
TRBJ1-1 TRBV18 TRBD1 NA CASSQGADTEAFF TGTGCCAGCTCCCAGGGGGCGGACACTGAAGCTTTCTTT
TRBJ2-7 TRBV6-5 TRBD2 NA CASSRTSGDSYEQYF TGTGCCAGCAGTCGGACTAGCGGGGACTCCTACGAGCAGTACTTC
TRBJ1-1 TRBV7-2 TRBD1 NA CASSPDREGTEAFF TGTGCCAGCAGCCCCGACAGGGAGGGGACTGAAGCTTTCTTT
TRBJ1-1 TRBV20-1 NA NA CSAPRGAFF TGCAGTGCTCCTCGTGGAGCTTTCTTT
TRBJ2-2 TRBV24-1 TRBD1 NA CATSPPGTGKSGELFF TGTGCCACCAGCCCCCCCGGGACAGGGAAGTCCGGGGAGCTGTTTTTT
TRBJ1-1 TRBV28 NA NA CASSLRVGNTEAFF TGTGCCAGCAGTCTTAGGGTTGGGAACACTGAAGCTTTCTTT
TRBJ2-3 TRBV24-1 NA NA CATSVDERSTDTQYF TGTGCCACCAGTGTAGATGAGCGGAGCACAGATACGCAGTATTTT
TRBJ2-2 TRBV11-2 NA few CASSQIKSGVRTGELFF TGTGCCAGCAGCCAAATCAAATCGGGGGTCCGCACCGGGGAGCTGTTTTTT
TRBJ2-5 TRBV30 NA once CAWSLPGGAQETQYF TGTGCCTGGAGTCTCCCCGGAGGTGCCCAAGAGACCCAGTACTTC
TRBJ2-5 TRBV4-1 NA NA CASSQGREETQYF TGCGCCAGCAGCCAAGGCCGAGAAGAGACCCAGTACTTC
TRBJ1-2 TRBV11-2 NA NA CASSRYSTNYGYTF TGTGCCAGCAGCCGTTACTCCACTAACTATGGCTACACCTTC
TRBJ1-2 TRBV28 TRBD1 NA CASLGQGVYGYTF TGTGCCAGCCTTGGACAGGGAGTCTATGGCTACACCTTC
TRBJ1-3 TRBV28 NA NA CASSGVLSGNTIYF TGTGCCAGCAGTGGGGTTCTCTCTGGAAACACCATATATTTT
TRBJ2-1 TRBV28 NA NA CASSLSTPVWGRDNEQFF TGTGCCAGCAGTTTATCTACCCCCGTGTGGGGGAGAGACAATGAGCAGTTCTTC
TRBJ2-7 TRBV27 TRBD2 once CASSRDGGSSYEQYF TGTGCCAGCAGTCGCGACGGCGGGAGCTCCTACGAGCAGTACTTC
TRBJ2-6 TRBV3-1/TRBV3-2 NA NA CASSQLVQGLSGANVLTF TGTGCCAGCAGCCAACTTGTACAGGGCCTCTCTGGGGCCAACGTCCTGACTTTC
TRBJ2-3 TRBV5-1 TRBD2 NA CASSLEGGPDTQYF TGCGCCAGCAGCTTGGAGGGAGGGCCAGATACGCAGTATTTT
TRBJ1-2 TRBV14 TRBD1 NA CASSPWTGGGYTF TGTGCCAGCAGCCCGTGGACAGGAGGTGGCTACACCTTC
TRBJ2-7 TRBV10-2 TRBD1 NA CAAQAGGFDEQYF TGCGCCGCCCAGGCAGGGGGCTTCGACGAGCAGTACTTC
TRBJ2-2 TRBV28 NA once CASIDSGTYGVGELFF TGTGCCAGCATCGACTCCGGGACATACGGGGTCGGGGAGCTGTTTTTT
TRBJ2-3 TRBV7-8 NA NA CASSLEPRSGDTQYF TGTGCCAGCAGCTTAGAGCCTCGCAGCGGAGATACGCAGTATTTT
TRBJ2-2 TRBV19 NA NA CASNRFLANTGELFF TGTGCCAGTAACAGGTTTTTGGCGAACACCGGGGAGCTGTTTTTT
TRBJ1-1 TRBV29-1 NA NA CSVEDLQKSTEAFF TGCAGCGTTGAAGATCTTCAGAAGTCAACTGAAGCTTTCTTT
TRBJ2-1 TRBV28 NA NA CASSGNDRHSYNEQFF TGTGCCAGCAGTGGAAACGACAGGCACTCCTACAATGAGCAGTTCTTC
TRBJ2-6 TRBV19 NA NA CASSENAGANVLTF TGTGCCAGTAGTGAGAATGCTGGGGCCAACGTCCTGACTTTC
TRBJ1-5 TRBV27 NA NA CASSLLSDQPQHF TGTGCCAGCAGTTTACTCTCGGATCAGCCCCAGCATTTT
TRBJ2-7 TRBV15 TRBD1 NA CATSREDRGSYEQYF TGTGCCACCAGCAGGGAGGACAGGGGGTCCTACGAGCAGTACTTC
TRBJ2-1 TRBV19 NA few CASSSTYNEQFF TGTGCCAGTAGTTCAACTTACAATGAGCAGTTCTTC
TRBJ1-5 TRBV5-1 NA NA CASSLGLGQGYQPQHF TGCGCCAGCAGCTTGGGATTAGGGCAGGGGTATCAGCCCCAGCATTTT
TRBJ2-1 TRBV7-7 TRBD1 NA CASSKDRANEQFF TGTGCCAGCAGCAAGGACAGGGCGAATGAGCAGTTCTTC